What follows are 14 T cell receptor beta chains derived from one specimen sequenced in a study of blood T cell repertoires in COVID-19 (TCRdb year 2020). Libraries were built with the immunoSEQ multiplex PCR assay. Imported from immuneACCESS, the table was reduced by TCRdb to in-frame sequences with V and J called. These copies leave out some clones; in studies compared against another copy, an unresolved V gene accounts for under half, and the cause of the remainder is not known. The sample includes about 160,000 clones, with roughly nine tenths observed a single time. Of the sample, roughly 4% falls within the top ten clones. Sequencing was done on a sample of peripheral blood. Receptors originate from a woman in her 70s with acute or convalescent COVID-19.

The J gene is TRBJ2-1, the V gene TRBV5-1; 11 bases are a match to TRBD2. The CDR3 is 14 residues long. Germline trimming cut 5 bases from V and 9 bases from J; bases unmatched to any gene: 7. Germline loops: CDR1 SGHRS, CDR2 YFSETQ. This chain's CDR3 is CASSGSGGVFEQFF. The CDR3 nucleotides read TGCGCCAGCAGTGGTAGCGGGGGGGTTTTTGAGCAGTTCTTC.

This clone is a singleton in its sample. At one of its ends the junction is not consistent with the germline gene, which may arise from a read error. The chain combines TRBV4-2 with TRBJ1-2, with a weak D call TRBD1 (5 bases). The CDR3 loop spans 15 amino acids. Germline-derived CDR1 and CDR2 are LGHNA and YNFKEQ. This CDR3 reads CANSQGLGHDYGYTF. For the CDR3, the DNA is TGTGCCAACAGCCAAGGTCTGGGGCATGACTATGGCTACACCTTC.

The chain links TRBV6-6 to TRBJ1-5, with D perhaps TRBD1 (6 bases). Germline CDR1 and CDR2: MNHNY and SVGAGI (reference sequence). The CDR3 is 14 amino acids. V was cut by 3 bases and J by 4 bases, with 10 bases left in between. CDR3 residues: CASSYQGTNQPQHF. CDR3 DNA: TGTGCCAGCAGTTATCAGGGGACGAATCAGCCCCAGCATTTT.

The genes are TRBV15 and TRBJ1-4; D might be TRBD1 (5 bases). V was trimmed by 0 bases and J by 3 bases, leaving 8 bases between them. Germline V gives CDR1 LNHNV, CDR2 YYDKDF (reference sequence). There are 15 residues in the CDR3. The CDR3, as DNA: TGTGCCACCAGCAGAGATGGGGGGTCTAATGAAAAACTGTTTTTT. The encoded protein is CATSRDGGSNEKLFF.

This chain joins TRBV4-2 and TRBJ1-1; D not resolved. V lost 2 bases and J lost 5, with 9 bases in between. Germline V gives CDR1 LGHNA, CDR2 YNFKEQ. This CDR3 contains 13 residues. The CDR3 spells CASSQSPGTEAFF. CDR3 DNA sequence: TGTGCCAGCAGCCAAAGTCCGGGAACTGAAGCTTTCTTT.

This clone showed up just a few times. The chain joins TRBV7-9 to TRBJ1-6, with 7 bases matching TRBD1. After removal of 10 bases from V and 5 bases from J, the junction contained 11 bases not matched to a gene. The CDR3 is 15 amino acids. Per the germline V gene, CDR1 is SEHNR and CDR2 is FQNEAQ (reference sequence). The CDR3 reads CATRSRDSHNSPLHF. The CDR3 nucleotides are TGTGCCACGCGATCAAGGGACAGCCATAATTCACCCCTCCACTTT.

V is TRBV2 and J is TRBJ2-2; D possibly corresponds to TRBD1 (6 bases). In germline, CDR1 is SNHLY, CDR2 FYNNEI. Trimming removed 2 bases from V and 4 bases from J, with 11 bases in between. This CDR3 has 15 amino acids. The CDR3, as DNA: TGTGCCAGCAGTGAATGGCAGGGGACCACCGGGGAGCTGTTTTTT. It specifies CASSEWQGTTGELFF.

V and J are TRBV9 and TRBJ1-2, with 8 bases that match TRBD1. V trimming: 4 bases; J trimming: 2 bases; junction bases outside the gene matches: 4. Germline loops: CDR1 SGDLS, CDR2 YYNGEE. The CDR3 length is 14 residues. CDR3 residues: CASSPGQENYGYTF. CDR3 nucleotides: TGTGCCAGCAGCCCGGGACAGGAAAACTATGGCTACACCTTC.

This clone showed up just a few times. J is TRBJ1-6 and V is TRBV18; 7 nucleotides align to TRBD1. V gave up 2 bases and J gave up 6 bases; unmatched junction bases: 7. Germline CDR1 and CDR2: KGHSH and LQKENI. The CDR3 length is 16 residues. The CDR3 region is CASSPISGGGNSPLHF. CDR3 in DNA: TGTGCCAGCTCACCAATCTCAGGGGGTGGTAATTCACCCCTCCACTTT.

The CDR3 DNA reads TGCAGTGCTAGTTCCGGGACTAGCGGGAGGAGCACAGATACGCAGTATTTT. Translation: CSASSGTSGRSTDTQYF. The chain has TRBV20-1 and TRBJ2-3; 15 nucleotides match TRBD2. V gave up 3 bases and J gave up 0 bases; unmatched junction bases: 4. The CDR3 totals 17 residues. Germline lookup yields CDR1 DFQATT and CDR2 SNEGSKA (reference sequence).

The V and J genes are TRBV7-2 and TRBJ2-6; no firm D call. This CDR3 region has 15 residues. Germline CDR1 SGHTA, CDR2 FQGNSA. V was pared by 6 bases and J by 0 bases, with 9 bases between. The CDR3 bases are TGTGCCAGCAGTAAACAGTACTCTGGGGCCAACGTCCTGACTTTC. It is translated as CASSKQYSGANVLTF.

The chain is built from TRBV6-2 or TRBV6-3 and TRBJ2-5, with TRBD2 matching over 8 bases. J was trimmed by 5 bases and V by 2 bases; bases with no gene match: 10. The CDR3 loop spans 16 amino acids. Germline V gene lookup returns CDR1 MNHEY and CDR2 SVGEGT. CDR3 sequence: CASSYGGAGGRETQYF. CDR3 sequence (DNA): TGTGCCAGCAGTTACGGCGGCGCGGGAGGTAGGGAGACCCAGTACTTC.

The chain links TRBV4-2 to TRBJ2-1; a weak D match, TRBD2 (6 bases). Germline V gene lookup returns CDR1 LGHNA and CDR2 YNFKEQ. This CDR3 region has 14 residues. Trimming removed 4 bases at V and 7 bases at J, with 14 bases between. The CDR3 reads CASSREGGENEQFF. The CDR3 nucleotides read TGTGCCAGCAGCCGGGAAGGAGGGGAAAATGAGCAGTTCTTC.

This clone appeared a few times. The gene calls are TRBV4-1 and TRBJ1-5; unclear D gene. The CDR3 covers 13 residues. The V and J ends lost 0 bases and 7 bases respectively, with 7 bases between them. The germline V gene has CDR1 MGHRA and CDR2 YSYEKL. CDR3 in DNA: TGCGCCAGCAGCCAAGAAAGCTGGCAGCCCCAGCATTTT. Residues: CASSQESWQPQHF.